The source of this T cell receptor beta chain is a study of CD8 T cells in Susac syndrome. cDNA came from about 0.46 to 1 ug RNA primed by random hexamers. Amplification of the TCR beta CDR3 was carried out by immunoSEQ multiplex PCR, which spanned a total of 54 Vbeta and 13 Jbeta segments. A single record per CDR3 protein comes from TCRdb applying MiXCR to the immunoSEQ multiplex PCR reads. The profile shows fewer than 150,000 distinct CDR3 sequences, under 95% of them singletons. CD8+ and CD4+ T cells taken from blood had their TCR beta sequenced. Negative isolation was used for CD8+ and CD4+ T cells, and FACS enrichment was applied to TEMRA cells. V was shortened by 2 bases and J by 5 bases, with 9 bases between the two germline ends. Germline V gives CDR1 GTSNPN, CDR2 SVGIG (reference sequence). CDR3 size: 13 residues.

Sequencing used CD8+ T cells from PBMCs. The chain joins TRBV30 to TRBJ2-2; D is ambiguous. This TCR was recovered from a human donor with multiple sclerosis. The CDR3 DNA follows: TGTGCCTGGAGTTTGACAACTACCGGGGAGCTGTTTTTT. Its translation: CAWSLTTTGELFF.